This T cell receptor (beta chain) is from a study of OX40 agonist ivuxolimab in advanced cancers. Study results and limitations: Blood T cells, both CD4+ and CD8+, expanded clonally by week 6 at 0.1 to 3.0 mg/kg. At 0.1-3.0 mg/kg, partial responders had clonal expansion among the lowest observed. No antigen was identified for the clonally expanded peripheral T cells.

Concerning this clone itself: Its antigen is not identified.

Blood sampling took place at baseline, cycle 4 day 1, and cycle 7 day 1. Trimming took off 1 base at V and 0 bases at J, with 17 bases between the two ends. CDR3 length: 18 amino acids. Germline CDR1 is SGHDN and CDR2 is FVKESK. Libraries were prepared by immunoSEQ multiplex PCR; TCRdb keeps only in-frame clonotypes and omits some of them. The repertoire holds tens of thousands of clones, with about 90% as singletons. This chain joins TRBV14 and TRBJ2-3; D is perhaps TRBD1 (7 bases). The receptor's source is an adult with an advanced solid tumor such as melanoma, head and neck, liver or kidney cancer. The sequencing used CD4+ or CD8+ T cells sorted from blood, collected in a trial of the OX40 agonist ivuxolimab. CDR3 region: CASSQGQGGRLSTDTQYF. DNA of the CDR3: TGTGCCAGCAGCCAAGGACAGGGAGGCCGGCTTAGCACAGATACGCAGTATTTT.